This T cell receptor (beta chain) derives from a study of blood T cell repertoires in COVID-19. The germline V gene encodes CDR1 SGHTA and CDR2 FQGTGA. There are 14 residues in the CDR3. V lost 2 bases to trimming and J lost 5 bases, with 9 bases between them. This clone appeared a single time. Using immunoSEQ multiplex PCR, the repertoire was profiled, and TCRdb retains in-frame clones only, with some absent. The table has approximately 110,000 clones, 70% to 90% seen once. The receptor's source is a woman between 65 and 79 years old who had recovered from COVID-19. The sequencing input was peripheral blood. The chain links TRBV7-3 to TRBJ2-2, with D possibly TRBD1 on 6 matching bases. The CDR3 coding sequence is TGTGCCAGCAGCTTACCCCAGGGGACCGGGGAGCTGTTTTTT. This translates into CASSLPQGTGELFF.